A single sample is the source of the 8 T cell receptor beta chains below, sequenced in a study of blood T cell repertoires in COVID-19. TCRdb keeps only in-frame clones here, not all; method: immunoSEQ multiplex PCR. The sample contains around 300,000 clones, 85% to 90% of which appear only once. Material: peripheral blood. Source of these receptors: a woman aged 40 to 49 with acute or convalescent COVID-19.

The chain links TRBV2 to TRBJ2-1; 12 positions match TRBD2. CDR1 and CDR2 (germline): SNHLY, FYNNEI. V shed 4 bases, J shed 7 bases, and the junction held 2 bases outside the gene matches. The CDR3 runs to 14 residues. CDR3 amino acids: CASSGLAGVNEQFF. In DNA form, the CDR3 reads TGTGCCAGCAGTGGACTAGCGGGGGTTAATGAGCAGTTCTTC. The variable domain in full, with the rest retrieved from reference TRBV2 and TRBJ2-1, is EPEVTQTPSHQVTQMGQEVILRCVPISNHLYFYWYRQILGQKVEFLVSFYNNEISEKSEIFDDQFSVERPDGSNFTLKIRSTKLEDSAMYFCASSGLAGVNEQFFGPGTRLTVL.

The rearrangement joins TRBV6-5 to TRBJ2-3; perhaps TRBD1 as D (6 bases). The length of the CDR3 is 15 residues. Germline V CDR1 and CDR2: MNHEY, SVGAGI. V shed 5 bases and J shed 3 bases, with 15 bases lying between them. The CDR3 region is CASSPRTASTDTQYF. The CDR3 DNA reads TGTGCCAGCAGTCCAAGGACAGCATCGACAGATACGCAGTATTTT.

The CDR3 DNA reads TGTGCCAGCTCACCCGGGACACCGGTTACAGATACGCAGTATTTT. Encoded protein: CASSPGTPVTDTQYF. The gene calls are TRBV18 and TRBJ2-3; TRBD1 might be the D (6 bases). Trimming stripped 3 bases from V and 3 bases from J, with 13 bases between. CDR1 is KGHSH and CDR2 is LQKENI in the germline V gene. The CDR3 length is 15 residues.

The chain joins TRBV9 to TRBJ2-3; 10 positions match TRBD1. The V gene's germline CDR1 is SGDLS and CDR2 YYNGEE. The CDR3 extends over 16 amino acids. Trimming at V came to 4 bases and at J to 4 bases, leaving 9 bases not matched to a gene. CDR3 loop: CASSPRTGGRADTQYF. As DNA, the CDR3 is TGTGCCAGCAGCCCCCGGACAGGGGGAAGAGCAGATACGCAGTATTTT.

This rearrangement joins TRBV5-6 to TRBJ1-1; D is ambiguous. Germline CDR1 reads SGHDT; CDR2 reads YYEEEE. The CDR3 consists of 14 residues. V dropped 2 bases and J dropped 10 bases, with 18 bases sitting between them. CDR3: CASSFSADGRRAFF. The CDR3 DNA reads TGTGCCAGCAGCTTTTCCGCCGATGGGAGGCGAGCTTTCTTT.

Concerning this clone: The same CDR3 is also encoded by other DNA sequences in this sample. The chain is built from TRBV3-1 (or the pseudogene TRBV3-2) and TRBJ2-1; D gene unclear. The CDR3 consists of 12 residues. The germline CDR1 and CDR2 sequences are LGHDT and YNNKEL (reference sequence). The ends were cut back, 3 bases at V and 5 bases at J, with 5 bases in the middle. CDR3 in DNA: TGTGCCAGCAGCCAGACTCACAATGAGCAGTTCTTC. Translated: CASSQTHNEQFF.

The CDR3 nucleotides are TGCAGCGTGGTCGACAGTAACACTGAAGCTTTCTTT. Translated: CSVVDSNTEAFF. V is TRBV29-1 and J is TRBJ1-1, with D possibly TRBD1 on 5 matching bases. The CDR3 loop spans 12 amino acids. Trimming shortened V by 6 bases and J by 2 bases, and 10 bases separated the two germline ends. The germline CDR1 and CDR2 sequences are SQVTM and ANQGSEA.

V is TRBV2 and J is TRBJ1-2; TRBD1 might be the D (6 bases). V lost 8 bases and J 6 bases, leaving 25 bases between the germline ends. CDR3 length: 16 residues. Germline V gene data show CDR1 as SNHLY and CDR2 as FYNNEI. The CDR3 DNA sequence: TGTGCCAGCGGCCTTAGGGGGGGTAGGGAGGAAAATGGCTACACCTTC. Amino acids: CASGLRGGREENGYTF.